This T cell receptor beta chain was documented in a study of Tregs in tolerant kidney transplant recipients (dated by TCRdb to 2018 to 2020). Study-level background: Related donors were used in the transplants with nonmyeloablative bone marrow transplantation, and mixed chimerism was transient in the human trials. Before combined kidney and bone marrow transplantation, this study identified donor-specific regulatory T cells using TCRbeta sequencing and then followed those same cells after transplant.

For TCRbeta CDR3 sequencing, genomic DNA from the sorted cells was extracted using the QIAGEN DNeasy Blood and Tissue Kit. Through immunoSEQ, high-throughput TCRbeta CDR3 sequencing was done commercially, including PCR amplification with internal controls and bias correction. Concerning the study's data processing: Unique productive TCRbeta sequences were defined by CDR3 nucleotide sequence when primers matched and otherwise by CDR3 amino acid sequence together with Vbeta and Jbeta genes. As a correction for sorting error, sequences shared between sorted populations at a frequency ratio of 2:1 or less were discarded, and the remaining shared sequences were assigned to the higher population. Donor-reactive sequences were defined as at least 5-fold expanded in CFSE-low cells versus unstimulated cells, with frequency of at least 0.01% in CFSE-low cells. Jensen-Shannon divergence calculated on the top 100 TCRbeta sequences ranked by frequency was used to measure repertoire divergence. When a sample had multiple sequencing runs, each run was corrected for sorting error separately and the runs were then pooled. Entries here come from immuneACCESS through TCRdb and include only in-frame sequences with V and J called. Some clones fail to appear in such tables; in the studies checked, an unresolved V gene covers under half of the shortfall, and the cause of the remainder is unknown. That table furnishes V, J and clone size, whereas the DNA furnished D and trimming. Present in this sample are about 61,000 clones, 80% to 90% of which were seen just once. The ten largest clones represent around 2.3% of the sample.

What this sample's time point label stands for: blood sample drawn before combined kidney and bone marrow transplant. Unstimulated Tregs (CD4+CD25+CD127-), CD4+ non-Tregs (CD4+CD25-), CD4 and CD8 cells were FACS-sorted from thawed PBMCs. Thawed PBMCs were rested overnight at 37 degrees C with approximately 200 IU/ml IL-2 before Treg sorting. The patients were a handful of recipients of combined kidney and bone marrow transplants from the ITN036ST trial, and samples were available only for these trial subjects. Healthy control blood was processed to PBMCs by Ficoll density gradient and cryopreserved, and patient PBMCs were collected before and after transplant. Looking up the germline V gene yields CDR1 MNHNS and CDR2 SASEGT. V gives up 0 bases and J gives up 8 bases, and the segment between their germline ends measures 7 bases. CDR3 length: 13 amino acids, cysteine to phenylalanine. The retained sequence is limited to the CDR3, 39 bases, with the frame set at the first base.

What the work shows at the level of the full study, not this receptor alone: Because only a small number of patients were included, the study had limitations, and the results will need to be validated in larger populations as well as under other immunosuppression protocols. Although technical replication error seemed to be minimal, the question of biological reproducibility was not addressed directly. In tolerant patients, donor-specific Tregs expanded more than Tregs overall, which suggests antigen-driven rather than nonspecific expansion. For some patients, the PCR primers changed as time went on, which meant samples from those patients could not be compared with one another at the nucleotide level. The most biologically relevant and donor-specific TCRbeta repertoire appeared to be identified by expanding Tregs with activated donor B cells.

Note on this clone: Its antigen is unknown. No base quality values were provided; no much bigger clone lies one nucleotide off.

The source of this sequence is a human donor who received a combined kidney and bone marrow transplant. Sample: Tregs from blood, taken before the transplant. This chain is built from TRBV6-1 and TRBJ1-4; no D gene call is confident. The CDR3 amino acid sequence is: CASSEAGGEKLFF. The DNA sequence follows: TGTGCCAGCAGTGAAGCAGGTGGGGAAAAACTGTTTTTT.